These 4 T cell receptor beta chains were all obtained from the same sample, sequenced in a study of monozygotic twins with inflammatory bowel disease. TCRdb reprocessed the 5' RACE reads, keeping one entry per CDR3 protein, no DNA. This sample lists more than 300,000 distinct CDR3 sequences; its ten largest clones have over 5.5%. The specimen sequenced was blood. These receptors were collected from a human donor with ulcerative colitis or Crohn's disease, or a healthy co-twin of an affected twin (not recorded which).

This chain links TRBV9 with TRBJ2-4; TCRdb lists TRBD1, though no DNA is available to test this call. There are 16 residues in the CDR3. Looked up from germline, CDR1 is SGDLS and CDR2 is YYNGEE. The CDR3 sequence is CASSAHLGDRGHIQYF.

The chain carries TRBV3-1 and TRBJ1-6. This CDR3 is built from 16 residues. Germline CDR1 reads LGHDT; CDR2 reads YNNKEL (reference sequence). CDR3 sequence: CASSQRSSSYNSPLHF.

This sequence joins TRBV6-2 or TRBV6-3 and TRBJ1-6; TCRdb reports TRBD1, a call that lacks DNA to check it against. Germline CDR1 reads MNHEY; CDR2 reads SVGEGT. The CDR3 totals 17 residues. The CDR3 protein is CASSYSPNRGNNSPLHF.

The chain couples TRBV19 to TRBJ2-7; TCRdb's assignment of TRBD1 cannot be checked, as there is no DNA. The CDR3 runs 15 residues. Germline assignment: CDR1 LNHDA and CDR2 SQIVND (reference sequence). The CDR3 loop reads CASSRSAGEAYEQYF.